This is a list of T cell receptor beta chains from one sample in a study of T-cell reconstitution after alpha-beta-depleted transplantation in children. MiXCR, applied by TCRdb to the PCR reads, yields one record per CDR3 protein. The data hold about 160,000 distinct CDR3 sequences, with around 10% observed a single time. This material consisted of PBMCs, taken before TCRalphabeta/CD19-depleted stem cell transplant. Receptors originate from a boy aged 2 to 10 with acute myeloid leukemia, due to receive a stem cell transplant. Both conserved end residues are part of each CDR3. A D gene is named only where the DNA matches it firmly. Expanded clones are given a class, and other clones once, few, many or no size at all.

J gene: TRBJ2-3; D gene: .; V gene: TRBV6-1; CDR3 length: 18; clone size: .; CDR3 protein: CASSPPSSSLSVADTQYF; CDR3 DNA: TGTGCCAGCAGTCCCCCCAGCTCTAGTCTCTCGGTAGCAGATACGCAGTATTTT
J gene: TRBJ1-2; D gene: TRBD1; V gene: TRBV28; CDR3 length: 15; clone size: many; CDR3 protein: CASSTTGAGGYGYTF; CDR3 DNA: TGTGCCAGCAGTACCACAGGGGCGGGTGGCTATGGCTACACCTTC
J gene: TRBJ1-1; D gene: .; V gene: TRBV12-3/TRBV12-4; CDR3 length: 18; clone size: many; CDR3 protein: CASSLHQELQMENTEAFF; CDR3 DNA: TGTGCCAGCAGTCTACACCAGGAATTACAAATGGAGAACACTGAAGCTTTCTTT
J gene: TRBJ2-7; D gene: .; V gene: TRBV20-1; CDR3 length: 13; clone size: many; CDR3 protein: CSARGSGYYEQYF; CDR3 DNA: TGCAGTGCTAGAGGTTCAGGGTACTACGAGCAGTACTTC
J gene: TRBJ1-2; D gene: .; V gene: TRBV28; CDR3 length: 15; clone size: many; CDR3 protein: CASRPPGQKIYGYTF; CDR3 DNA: TGTGCCAGCAGACCCCCGGGACAAAAAATATATGGCTACACCTTC
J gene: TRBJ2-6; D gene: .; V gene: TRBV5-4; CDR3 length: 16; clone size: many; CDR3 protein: CASKVTRDSGANVLTF; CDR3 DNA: TGTGCCAGCAAAGTGACCCGGGACTCCGGGGCCAACGTCCTGACTTTC
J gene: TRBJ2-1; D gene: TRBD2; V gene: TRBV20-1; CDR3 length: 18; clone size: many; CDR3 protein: CSAVFRARGGGIYNEQFF; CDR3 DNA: TGCAGTGCCGTCTTCCGGGCTCGCGGCGGGGGAATCTACAATGAGCAGTTCTTC
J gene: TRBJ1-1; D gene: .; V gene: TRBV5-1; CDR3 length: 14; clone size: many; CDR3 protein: CASRDGGGYTEAFF; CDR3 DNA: TGCGCCAGCAGGGACGGTGGGGGCTACACTGAAGCTTTCTTT
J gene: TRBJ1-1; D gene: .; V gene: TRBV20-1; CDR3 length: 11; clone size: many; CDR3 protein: CSASKERVAFF; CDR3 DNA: TGCAGTGCTAGTAAGGAGAGGGTCGCTTTCTTT
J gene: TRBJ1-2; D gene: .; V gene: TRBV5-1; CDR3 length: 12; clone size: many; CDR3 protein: CASSRGSYGYTF; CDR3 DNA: TGCGCCAGCAGCCGAGGGAGCTATGGCTACACCTTC
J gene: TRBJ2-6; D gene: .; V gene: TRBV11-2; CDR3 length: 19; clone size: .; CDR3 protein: CASSRSGLLGAFGANVLTF; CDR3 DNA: TGTGCCAGCAGCCGTTCCGGTCTGCTAGGGGCTTTTGGGGCCAACGTCCTGACTTTC